The rows below give T cell receptor beta chains drawn from one sample of a study of blood T cell repertoires in COVID-19. This table comes from immunoSEQ multiplex PCR, and its TCRdb copy is limited to in-frame clones, with some not included. This repertoire shows about 400,000 clones, around 89% found once; its top ten account for around 1.3%. Sequences were obtained from peripheral blood. The receptors here all came from a man aged 40-50 years with acute or convalescent COVID-19. Both conserved end residues are part of each CDR3. Where a row states a size, it is once, few, many or the class of an expanded clone; other rows omit it.

clone size: .
J gene: TRBJ1-2
V gene: TRBV23-1
CDR3 protein: CASSQRKTAPNGYTF

clone size: .
J gene: TRBJ1-1
V gene: TRBV19
CDR3 protein: CASSARTGVLYTEAFF

clone size: .
J gene: TRBJ2-7
V gene: TRBV5-5
CDR3 protein: CASSLGGGSTYEQYF

clone size: .
J gene: TRBJ2-3
V gene: TRBV28
CDR3 protein: CASSSHRDPTDTQYF

clone size: .
J gene: TRBJ2-5
V gene: TRBV4-2
CDR3 protein: CASSQDLRGLEETQYF

clone size: .
J gene: TRBJ2-1
V gene: TRBV19
CDR3 protein: CASSIGGNEQFF

clone size: .
J gene: TRBJ2-3
V gene: TRBV29-1
CDR3 protein: CSVQGTVARATDTQYF

clone size: .
J gene: TRBJ2-3
V gene: TRBV7-9
CDR3 protein: CASNPGVGTDTQYF

clone size: .
J gene: TRBJ1-1
V gene: TRBV5-1
CDR3 protein: CASSVDRARPNTEAFF

clone size: .
J gene: TRBJ1-5
V gene: TRBV19
CDR3 protein: CASNGYSNQPQHF

clone size: .
J gene: TRBJ2-5
V gene: TRBV5-8
CDR3 protein: CASSRGLAAVSETQYF

clone size: .
J gene: TRBJ1-2
V gene: TRBV7-3
CDR3 protein: CASSLTGGNGYTF

clone size: .
J gene: TRBJ1-2
V gene: TRBV6-5
CDR3 protein: CASRSDTFYGYTF

clone size: once
J gene: TRBJ2-6
V gene: TRBV10-3
CDR3 protein: CAISISGTGFSGANVLTF

clone size: .
J gene: TRBJ1-6
V gene: TRBV14
CDR3 protein: CASSPVGGVNSPLHF

clone size: once
J gene: TRBJ1-5
V gene: TRBV11-2
CDR3 protein: CASSLVGRRGSNQPQHF

clone size: .
J gene: TRBJ2-3
V gene: TRBV5-4
CDR3 protein: CASSHILFWDYTDTQYF

clone size: .
J gene: TRBJ2-7
V gene: TRBV7-2
CDR3 protein: CASTLGREEREQYF

clone size: .
J gene: TRBJ1-1
V gene: TRBV2
CDR3 protein: CASTWGTGHLEAFF

clone size: .
J gene: TRBJ2-2
V gene: TRBV19
CDR3 protein: CASSFRGDTGELFF

clone size: .
J gene: TRBJ1-1
V gene: TRBV18
CDR3 protein: CASSQENADTEAFF

clone size: .
J gene: TRBJ1-5
V gene: TRBV24-1
CDR3 protein: CATSDLRPVLGRPTSNQPQHF

clone size: once
J gene: TRBJ1-6
V gene: TRBV9
CDR3 protein: CASSVENRGNSPLHF

clone size: .
J gene: TRBJ1-5
V gene: TRBV6-5
CDR3 protein: CASSRRTGVNQPQHF

clone size: .
J gene: TRBJ2-1
V gene: TRBV4-2
CDR3 protein: CASSPGGVVDEQFF

clone size: .
J gene: TRBJ2-7
V gene: TRBV4-1
CDR3 protein: CASSQDHRSPGEPYEQYF

clone size: .
J gene: TRBJ2-2
V gene: TRBV4-2
CDR3 protein: CASSRPWGAERRELFF

clone size: .
J gene: TRBJ1-1
V gene: TRBV6-4
CDR3 protein: CASSERTGKNTEAFF

clone size: .
J gene: TRBJ1-5
V gene: TRBV30
CDR3 protein: CAWSGGGIQPQHF

clone size: few
J gene: TRBJ2-7
V gene: TRBV28
CDR3 protein: CASPHVPNRVAPYEQYF

clone size: .
J gene: TRBJ2-7
V gene: TRBV24-1
CDR3 protein: CATSDSGTLPYEQYF

clone size: .
J gene: TRBJ1-2
V gene: TRBV5-1
CDR3 protein: CASSWTTGDYGYTF

clone size: .
J gene: TRBJ1-4
V gene: TRBV9
CDR3 protein: CASSVEGSGKKLFF